These 28 T cell receptor beta chains were sequenced from one sample in a study of T-cell reconstitution after alpha-beta-depleted transplantation in children. Using unique molecular identifiers, the investigators prepared the TCRbeta library. One entry per CDR3 protein, called by TCRdb with MiXCR from the PCR reads. Of around 490,000 distinct CDR3 sequences listed, approximately 10% are singletons. The sample in question was PBMCs, mostly from graft donor cells, obtained 180 days after TCRalphabeta/CD19-depleted stem cell transplant. The receptors were gathered from a female patient between 2 and 10 years old who had a stem cell transplant for aplastic anemia, so the T cells may come from the graft donor.

The J gene is TRBJ1-4, the V gene TRBV20-1; 7 bases are shared with TRBD1. This CDR3 region has 13 residues. The junction had 9 bases not matched to a gene; V was cut back by 6 bases and J by 8 bases. Germline CDR1 is DFQATT and CDR2 is SNEGSKA (reference sequence). This CDR3 reads CSAARQGREKLFF. Written as DNA, the CDR3 is TGCAGTGCCGCCAGACAGGGACGCGAAAAACTGTTTTTT.

The chain uses TRBV14 and TRBJ2-2; D remains unclear. V was clipped by 4 bases and J by 6 bases, with 12 bases between them. The CDR3 runs to 14 residues. The germline gives CDR1 SGHDN, CDR2 FVKESK. The CDR3 DNA reads as TGTGCCAGCAGCCCCATTCTAGGGCCCGGGGAGCTGTTTTTT. This encodes CASSPILGPGELFF.

This chain links TRBV7-2 with TRBJ1-6, with D unclear. The CDR3 loop spans 15 amino acids. Trimming took off 1 base at V and 6 bases at J, with 10 bases between the two ends. The germline V gene encodes CDR1 SGHTA and CDR2 FQGNSA. CDR3 DNA: TGTGCCAGCAGCTTAGAGGGTTTGGGTAATTCACCCCTCCACTTT. Its translation: CASSLEGLGNSPLHF.

This clonotype showed up just a few times. The V gene is TRBV3-1, the J gene TRBJ2-3; D not certain. The CDR3 is made up of 18 amino acids. V shed 0 bases and J shed 2 bases, with 18 bases lying between them. Germline CDR1 is LGHDT and CDR2 is YNNKEL (reference sequence). The CDR3 bases are TGTGCCAGCAGCCAAGATCTTCTGCGGCGCCCGGTCACAGATACGCAGTATTTT. This codes for CASSQDLLRRPVTDTQYF.

The rearrangement uses TRBV28 and TRBJ1-1, with D uncertain. There are 12 residues in the CDR3. V gave up 3 bases and J gave up 4 bases, with 6 bases separating them. The germline V gene encodes CDR1 MDHEN and CDR2 SYDVKM. As DNA, the CDR3 is TGTGCCAGCAGTTTCGCCGGCACTGAAGCTTTCTTT. Translation gives CASSFAGTEAFF.

In this sample, this clonotype turned up a few times. The chain has TRBV9 and TRBJ2-1, with no clear D. The CDR3 sequence is 16 residues long. Germline CDR1 and CDR2: SGDLS and YYNGEE. Trimming cost V 0 bases and J 4 bases, with 14 bases left between them. The CDR3 reads CASSVDGFQRYNEQFF. CDR3 bases: TGTGCCAGCAGCGTAGATGGGTTTCAACGATACAATGAGCAGTTCTTC. Full variable domain (missing parts from reference TRBV9 and TRBJ2-1): DSGVTQTPKHLITATGQRVTLRCSPRSGDLSVYWYQQSLDQGLQFLIQYYNGEERAKGNILERFSAQQFPDLHSELNLSSLELGDSALYFCASSVDGFQRYNEQFFGPGTRLTVL.

This clonotype was detected a few times. V and J are TRBV4-3 and TRBJ2-3; TRBD2 agrees at 11 bases. The CDR3 loop spans 17 amino acids. The germline gives CDR1 LGHNA, CDR2 YSLEER. J was trimmed by 0 bases and V by 2 bases; bases with no gene match: 4. CDR3 DNA: TGCGCCAGCAGCCAACCGGGACTAGCGGCTAGCACAGATACGCAGTATTTT. It codes for CASSQPGLAASTDTQYF.

This rearrangement joins TRBV28 to TRBJ2-7; D gene uncertain. The CDR3 has 12 residues. The V gene lost 7 bases and the J gene lost 3 bases, with 10 bases spanning the gap. Germline loops: CDR1 MDHEN, CDR2 SYDVKM. CDR3 nucleotides: TGTGCCAGCAAGGGCGGCATCTACGAGCAGTACTTC. Encoded protein: CASKGGIYEQYF.

This clonotype came up many times. V is TRBV28 and J is TRBJ2-1, with D possibly matching TRBD2 (6 bases). In germline, CDR1 is MDHEN, CDR2 SYDVKM. The CDR3 runs to 15 residues. V dropped 5 bases and J dropped 8 bases, with 19 bases sitting between them. CDR3 bases: TGTGCCAGCAGTAAAATACGATACGGGGGAGATGAGCAGTTCTTC. Its translation: CASSKIRYGGDEQFF.

This clonotype has a handful of counts. V gene TRBV28 combines with J gene TRBJ1-5, with 7 bases that match TRBD1. J lost 2 bases, V lost 5 bases, and 6 bases had no gene match. The germline V gene has CDR1 MDHEN and CDR2 SYDVKM. This CDR3 has 15 residues. CDR3 in DNA: TGTGCCAGCAGTCTGACAGGGAACCGCAATCAGCCCCAGCATTTT. This sequence encodes CASSLTGNRNQPQHF.

Ten or more counts support this clonotype. The genes are TRBV7-2 and TRBJ2-2, with TRBD2 as a possible D gene (6 bases). CDR1 and CDR2 (germline): SGHTA, FQGNSA. The CDR3 is 14 amino acids. The ends were cut back, 9 bases at V and 2 bases at J, with 13 bases in the middle. CDR3 sequence: CASTGTSNTGELFF. The CDR3 coding sequence is TGTGCCAGTACCGGGACTTCTAACACCGGGGAGCTGTTTTTT.

The genes are TRBV29-1 and TRBJ2-1, with 14 bases identical to TRBD2. Germline V lookup: CDR1 SQVTM, CDR2 ANQGSEA. Trimming removed 4 bases from V and 8 bases from J; junction bases left unmatched: 7. The CDR3 covers 15 residues. CDR3 sequence: CSVVGGTSGSHEQFF. The DNA of the CDR3 is TGCAGCGTTGTTGGTGGGACTAGCGGGAGTCATGAGCAGTTCTTC.

This chain joins TRBV27 and TRBJ2-7; D possibly corresponds to TRBD1 (5 bases). Looked up from germline, CDR1 is MNHEY and CDR2 is SMNVEV (reference sequence). CDR3 length: 13 residues. V was shortened by 5 bases and J by 1 base, with 9 bases between the two germline ends. CDR3 sequence (DNA): TGTGCCAGCAGTCCCAGGGCTTCCTACGAGCAGTACGTC. This translates into CASSPRASYEQYV.

This clonotype was seen many times. The chain carries TRBV4-3 and TRBJ2-1, with TRBD1 identical over 8 bases. Trimming at V came to 6 bases and at J to 1 base, leaving 5 bases not matched to a gene. The CDR3 runs 15 residues. Germline V gene lookup returns CDR1 LGHNA and CDR2 YSLEER. DNA for the CDR3: TGCGCCAGCAGGATTCGGACAGGGTCCTACAATGAGCAGTTCTTC. This gives the protein CASRIRTGSYNEQFF.

V is TRBV21-1 and J is TRBJ2-7. TRBV21-1 is listed as a pseudogene. The CDR3 runs 11 residues. The CDR3 protein is CASSQPVEQYV. In DNA form, the CDR3 reads TGTGCCAGCAGCCAACCCGTCGAGCAGTACGTC.

This clonotype was recorded many times. The chain links TRBV6-4 to TRBJ1-2; no clear D. CDR3 length: 11 residues. Germline V CDR1 and CDR2: MRHNA, SNTAGT. Trimming cost V 3 bases and J 7 bases, with 6 bases left between them. CDR3 nucleotides: TGTGCCAGCAGTGATGGATCTGGCTACACCTTC. Encoded protein: CASSDGSGYTF.

This clonotype was seen more than once but under ten times. This sequence joins TRBV29-1 and TRBJ1-3; D is ambiguous. CDR1 SQVTM and CDR2 ANQGSEA come from the germline V gene. This CDR3 region has 14 residues. With 3 bases removed from V and 0 bases from J, the gap between germline ends came to 9 bases. The CDR3 DNA is TGCAGCGTTGACCCGGGGTCCTCTGGAAACACCATATATTTT. It translates to CSVDPGSSGNTIYF.

The chain links TRBV12-3 or TRBV12-4 to TRBJ2-7, with D possibly matching TRBD2 (6 bases). Trimming removed 3 bases at V and 6 bases at J, with 9 bases between. The CDR3 is 12 amino acids. The CDR3 nucleotides read TGTGCCAGCAGTTTTGGGGGACTCGAGCAGTACGTC. The encoded protein is CASSFGGLEQYV.

The genes are TRBV20-1 and TRBJ2-4; 7 nucleotides align to TRBD2. Germline CDR1 DFQATT, CDR2 SNEGSKA (reference sequence). V was pared by 0 bases and J by 1 base, with 12 bases of the junction left unmatched. The length of the CDR3 is 18 residues. The CDR3 DNA is TGCAGTGCTAGAGACCCCACTCGGGGGGACGCCGCCAAAAACATTCAGTACTTC. Protein: CSARDPTRGDAAKNIQYF.

The J gene is TRBJ2-2, the V gene TRBV24-1; possible D gene TRBD1, 6 bases. Per the germline V gene, CDR1 is KGHDR and CDR2 is SFDVKD. This CDR3 comprises 18 residues. The germline V and J ends were trimmed by 0 bases and 4 bases, with 17 bases remaining between them. CDR3 region: CATSDLQGGPPGTGELFF. In DNA form, the CDR3 reads TGTGCCACCAGTGATTTGCAAGGGGGTCCTCCAGGCACCGGGGAGCTGTTTTTT.

In nucleotides, the CDR3 is TGTGCCAGCAGCTTAACTAGGGGAATTGAGGATACGCAGTATTTT. It is translated as CASSLTRGIEDTQYF. The chain joins TRBV7-3 to TRBJ2-3; D is possibly TRBD1 (5 bases). This CDR3 has 15 residues. V shed 0 bases and J shed 6 bases, with 13 bases lying between them. Germline values: CDR1 SGHTA, CDR2 FQGTGA.

This clonotype was detected a few times. This rearrangement joins TRBV7-9 to TRBJ1-5; D call uncertain. Between the trimmed V and J ends, which lost 5 bases and 4 bases, there was a span of 15 bases. The germline CDR1 and CDR2 sequences are SEHNR and FQNEAQ (reference sequence). The CDR3 contains 15 residues. The CDR3 protein is CASSPAPGRNQPQHF. Here the CDR3 DNA reads TGTGCCAGCAGCCCAGCCCCGGGTCGAAATCAGCCCCAGCATTTT.

V gene TRBV21-1 combines with J gene TRBJ2-5; whether TRBD1, the table's D call, matches the DNA was not checked. TRBV21-1 corresponds to a pseudogene. The length of the CDR3 is 12 residues. The CDR3 region has the DNA TGTGCCAGGCCGGCCCCCCGAGAGACCCAGTACTTC. Residues: CARPAPRETQYF.

This clonotype was detected many times. V and J are TRBV29-1 and TRBJ1-4, with no clear D. V was clipped by 1 base and J by 4 bases, with 7 bases between them. This CDR3 contains 13 residues. The germline gives CDR1 SQVTM, CDR2 ANQGSEA. The CDR3 region is CSVEALRNEKLFF. The CDR3 DNA sequence: TGCAGCGTTGAAGCTCTCCGTAATGAAAAACTGTTTTTT. Drawing the rest from reference TRBV29-1 and TRBJ1-4, the complete variable domain is SAVISQKPSRDICQRGTSLTIQCQVDSQVTMMFWYRQQPGQSLTLIATANQGSEATYESGFVIDKFPISRPNLTFSTLTVSNMSPEDSSIYLCSVEALRNEKLFFGSGTQLSVL.

The rearrangement links TRBV19 to TRBJ2-2, with 12 positions matching TRBD2. After removal of 10 bases from V and 6 bases from J, the junction contained 24 bases not matched to a gene. This CDR3 has 20 amino acids. Germline loops: CDR1 LNHDA, CDR2 SQIVND (reference sequence). CDR3 sequence: CATSSPWASGRAGVPGELFF. DNA of the CDR3: TGTGCCACCAGTAGTCCTTGGGCTAGCGGGAGGGCCGGGGTGCCCGGGGAGCTGTTTTTT. Full variable domain (remainder filled in from reference TRBV19 and TRBJ2-2): DGGITQSPKYLFRKEGQNVTLSCEQNLNHDAMYWYRQDPGQGLRLIYYSQIVNDFQKGDIAEGYSVSREKKESFPLTVTSAQKNPTAFYLCATSSPWASGRAGVPGELFFGEGSRLTVL.

V is TRBV20-1 and J is TRBJ1-4; D is possibly TRBD1 (6 bases). Germline V gene data show CDR1 as DFQATT and CDR2 as SNEGSKA (reference sequence). The ends were cut back, 0 bases at V and 11 bases at J, with 13 bases in the middle. There are 13 residues in the CDR3. CDR3 nucleotides: TGCAGTGCTAGAGATTCCAGGGGAGGGAAACTGTTTTTT. This gives the protein CSARDSRGGKLFF.

V gene TRBV4-3 combines with J gene TRBJ2-7; 7 nucleotides line up with TRBD2. V was clipped by 4 bases and J by 7 bases; unmatched bases: 13. The CDR3 has 15 residues. CDR1 is LGHNA and CDR2 is YSLEER in the germline V gene. The chain's CDR3 is CASSLPPRGDHEQYF. The CDR3 region has the DNA TGCGCCAGCAGCCTCCCACCCCGGGGGGACCATGAGCAGTACTTC.

This clonotype was picked up a small number of times. The chain recombines TRBV3-1 with TRBJ1-1; D remains unclear. Germline CDR1 and CDR2: LGHDT and YNNKEL (reference sequence). The germline V and J ends were trimmed by 4 bases and 3 bases, with 12 bases remaining between them. The CDR3 sequence is 14 residues long. The CDR3 DNA follows: TGTGCCAGCAGCCGAGGACGCGGATACACTGAAGCTTTCTTT. The encoded protein is CASSRGRGYTEAFF.